This TCR beta chain was documented in a study of blood T cells in healthy people across ages. Broader study findings: As naive T cell percentage varied, TCR beta diversity correlated strongly with it. A roughly linear age-dependent decrease characterized TCR beta diversity per million T cells. Naive CD4+ cells and diversity were both higher in long-lived donors than in aged donors.

The second PCR ran roughly 6 to 12 cycles with a sample-barcoded 5' primer and J-beta primers. TCRdb re-called the 5' RACE reads with MiXCR, one entry per CDR3 protein. Altogether about 1.6 million distinct CDR3 sequences are present, roughly 30% being singletons, with the ten largest covering 10% to 12%. Individuals who donated were healthy Caucasians from Russia aged roughly 6 to 100. In the case of this clonotype: Its cognate antigen is unknown. A much larger clone lies a single base off, so this may be a read error.

The CDR3 has 12 residues. V was clipped by 6 bases and J by 7 bases, with 13 bases between them. Germline V gene sequence: CDR1 ENHRY, CDR2 SYGVKD. This TCR was recovered from a young woman in good health. Sequencing input: blood. The gene calls are TRBV10-3 and TRBJ2-7; either TRBD1 or TRBD2 may fit D (5 bases each). The CDR3 loop is CAIRGRGVEQYF. The CDR3 DNA follows: TGTGCCATCAGGGGGAGAGGGGTAGAGCAGTACTTC.